The rows below give T cell receptor beta chains drawn from one sample of a study of blood T cell repertoires in COVID-19. Profiled with immunoSEQ multiplex PCR; TCRdb holds only in-frame clones, not every one. The top ten clones hold 7% of a sample with around 170,000 clones, roughly 87% of them seen once. Source material: PBMCs or T cells enriched from blood (not recorded which). The source is a woman aged 45-59 years who had recovered from COVID-19. Each CDR3 is given with its conserved first and last residue. The order of the fields is clone size, D gene, J gene, V gene, CDR3 protein, CDR3 DNA. D genes are given only for firm matches. Part of the rows lack a size; the others show once, few, many or a class for expanded clones.

clone size: NA
D gene: NA
J gene: TRBJ2-7
V gene: TRBV11-3
CDR3 protein: CASSLDGSSYEQYF
CDR3 DNA: TGTGCCAGCAGCTTAGACGGTAGCTCCTACGAGCAGTACTTC

clone size: NA
D gene: TRBD2
J gene: TRBJ2-7
V gene: TRBV27
CDR3 protein: CASSSGLANDEQYF
CDR3 DNA: TGTGCCAGCAGTTCGGGACTAGCTAACGACGAGCAGTACTTC

clone size: few
D gene: TRBD2
J gene: TRBJ2-7
V gene: TRBV13
CDR3 protein: CASSLRFRTSGRVPYEQYF
CDR3 DNA: TGTGCCAGCAGCTTAAGGTTCCGGACTAGCGGGAGGGTACCCTACGAGCAGTACTTC

clone size: NA
D gene: NA
J gene: TRBJ1-1
V gene: TRBV30
CDR3 protein: CAWRQGNTEAFF
CDR3 DNA: TGTGCCTGGAGGCAGGGGAACACTGAAGCTTTCTTT

clone size: NA
D gene: NA
J gene: TRBJ2-3
V gene: TRBV11-3
CDR3 protein: CASSPGQGSTDTQYF
CDR3 DNA: TGTGCCAGCAGCCCTGGGCAGGGCAGCACAGATACGCAGTATTTT

clone size: NA
D gene: TRBD1
J gene: TRBJ1-2
V gene: TRBV10-3
CDR3 protein: CAIRDTGTGVRYGYTF
CDR3 DNA: TGTGCCATCAGGGATACCGGGACAGGGGTCCGGTATGGCTACACCTTC

clone size: NA
D gene: TRBD1
J gene: TRBJ1-1
V gene: TRBV7-9
CDR3 protein: CASSLGPQGDTEAFF
CDR3 DNA: TGTGCCAGCAGCTTGGGCCCGCAGGGGGACACTGAAGCTTTCTTT

clone size: NA
D gene: TRBD1
J gene: TRBJ1-5
V gene: TRBV7-2
CDR3 protein: CASSLAGDRFFQPQHF
CDR3 DNA: TGTGCCAGCAGCTTAGCGGGGGACAGGTTCTTCCAGCCCCAGCATTTT

clone size: NA
D gene: NA
J gene: TRBJ1-2
V gene: TRBV7-9
CDR3 protein: CASSAGTEIYGYTF
CDR3 DNA: TGTGCCAGCAGCGCGGGCACAGAAATCTATGGCTACACCTTC

clone size: few
D gene: TRBD1
J gene: TRBJ1-4
V gene: TRBV30
CDR3 protein: CAWSGVQGGGKLFF
CDR3 DNA: TGTGCCTGGAGCGGCGTACAGGGGGGCGGAAAACTGTTTTTT

clone size: NA
D gene: NA
J gene: TRBJ2-7
V gene: TRBV10-3
CDR3 protein: CAISGGTATGEQYF
CDR3 DNA: TGTGCCATCAGTGGCGGGACAGCGACAGGCGAGCAGTACTTC

clone size: NA
D gene: TRBD1
J gene: TRBJ1-4
V gene: TRBV28
CDR3 protein: CASSTGGEGEKLFF
CDR3 DNA: TGTGCCAGCAGTACAGGGGGAGAAGGGGAAAAACTGTTTTTT

clone size: NA
D gene: NA
J gene: TRBJ2-3
V gene: TRBV27
CDR3 protein: CASSSSDSSDTQYF
CDR3 DNA: TGTGCCAGCAGTTCCTCCGACAGTTCGGATACGCAGTATTTT

clone size: NA
D gene: TRBD2
J gene: TRBJ2-5
V gene: TRBV3-1/TRBV3-2
CDR3 protein: CASSQAPGLAGGVGETQYF
CDR3 DNA: TGTGCCAGCAGCCAAGCTCCGGGACTAGCGGGAGGGGTAGGAGAGACCCAGTACTTC

clone size: NA
D gene: NA
J gene: TRBJ2-1
V gene: TRBV6-5
CDR3 protein: CASGLSYNEQFF
CDR3 DNA: TGTGCCAGCGGACTTTCCTACAATGAGCAGTTCTTC

clone size: NA
D gene: TRBD1
J gene: TRBJ2-2
V gene: TRBV5-5
CDR3 protein: CASSPDRTTGELFF
CDR3 DNA: TGTGCCAGCAGCCCGGACAGGACCACCGGGGAGCTGTTTTTT

clone size: NA
D gene: NA
J gene: TRBJ2-3
V gene: TRBV29-1
CDR3 protein: CSVEDRGHPTQYF
CDR3 DNA: TGCAGCGTTGAAGATCGGGGACACCCTACGCAGTATTTT

clone size: NA
D gene: NA
J gene: TRBJ2-6
V gene: TRBV9
CDR3 protein: CASSAHSGANVLTF
CDR3 DNA: TGTGCCAGCAGCGCCCATTCTGGGGCCAACGTCCTGACTTTC

clone size: NA
D gene: TRBD1
J gene: TRBJ1-5
V gene: TRBV28
CDR3 protein: CASNLRQGQYQPQHF
CDR3 DNA: TGTGCCAGCAACCTCCGACAGGGGCAATATCAGCCCCAGCATTTT

clone size: NA
D gene: TRBD1
J gene: TRBJ2-7
V gene: TRBV18
CDR3 protein: CASSPSTGGVYEQYF
CDR3 DNA: TGTGCCAGCTCACCATCCACAGGGGGCGTTTACGAGCAGTACTTC

clone size: few
D gene: NA
J gene: TRBJ1-2
V gene: TRBV28
CDR3 protein: CASSLTANYGYTF
CDR3 DNA: TGTGCCAGCAGTCTCACAGCCAACTATGGCTACACCTTC

clone size: NA
D gene: TRBD1
J gene: TRBJ1-1
V gene: TRBV9
CDR3 protein: CASSEDRATEAFF
CDR3 DNA: TGTGCCAGCAGCGAGGACAGGGCAACTGAAGCTTTCTTT

clone size: NA
D gene: NA
J gene: TRBJ1-4
V gene: TRBV5-1
CDR3 protein: CASSLAAINEKLFF
CDR3 DNA: TGCGCCAGCAGCTTGGCCGCGATTAATGAAAAACTGTTTTTT

clone size: NA
D gene: TRBD2
J gene: TRBJ2-1
V gene: TRBV10-3
CDR3 protein: CAISGQLYNEQFF
CDR3 DNA: TGTGCCATTAGCGGGCAGCTCTACAATGAGCAGTTCTTC

clone size: once
D gene: NA
J gene: TRBJ2-7
V gene: TRBV2
CDR3 protein: CASVGRGSYEQYF
CDR3 DNA: TGTGCCAGCGTGGGGCGGGGATCCTACGAGCAGTACTTC

clone size: few
D gene: NA
J gene: TRBJ2-2
V gene: TRBV28
CDR3 protein: CASSPLAGELFF
CDR3 DNA: TGTGCCAGCAGCCCCCTTGCCGGGGAGCTGTTTTTT

clone size: NA
D gene: NA
J gene: TRBJ2-2
V gene: TRBV27
CDR3 protein: CASSFSGITGELFF
CDR3 DNA: TGTGCCAGCAGTTTTTCGGGGATCACCGGGGAGCTGTTTTTT

clone size: NA
D gene: NA
J gene: TRBJ2-6
V gene: TRBV28
CDR3 protein: CASSTAGSGANVLTF
CDR3 DNA: TGTGCCAGCAGTACGGCGGGGTCTGGGGCCAACGTCCTGACTTTC

clone size: NA
D gene: TRBD1
J gene: TRBJ2-1
V gene: TRBV11-3
CDR3 protein: CASSPRQGYDEQFF
CDR3 DNA: TGTGCCAGCAGCCCCAGACAGGGGTATGATGAGCAGTTCTTC

clone size: NA
D gene: TRBD1
J gene: TRBJ2-7
V gene: TRBV7-9
CDR3 protein: CASSFNRGRGEQYF
CDR3 DNA: TGTGCCAGCAGCTTTAACAGGGGGCGCGGAGAGCAGTACTTC

clone size: NA
D gene: TRBD2
J gene: TRBJ2-1
V gene: TRBV28
CDR3 protein: CASSGLAGVFGEQFF
CDR3 DNA: TGTGCCAGCAGTGGACTAGCGGGAGTATTTGGTGAGCAGTTCTTC

clone size: NA
D gene: TRBD1
J gene: TRBJ1-4
V gene: TRBV3-1/TRBV3-2
CDR3 protein: CASSPGAGGAVEEKLFF
CDR3 DNA: TGTGCCAGCAGCCCCGGGGCAGGGGGCGCGGTGGAAGAAAAACTGTTTTTT

clone size: NA
D gene: TRBD2
J gene: TRBJ2-2
V gene: TRBV15
CDR3 protein: CATSTVLASNTGELFF
CDR3 DNA: TGTGCCACCAGCACCGTACTAGCGTCGAACACCGGGGAGCTGTTTTTT

clone size: once
D gene: TRBD2
J gene: TRBJ2-6
V gene: TRBV7-9
CDR3 protein: CASSAAGGPSGANVLTF
CDR3 DNA: TGTGCCAGCAGCGCAGCGGGAGGTCCCTCTGGGGCCAACGTCCTGACTTTC

clone size: NA
D gene: NA
J gene: TRBJ1-1
V gene: TRBV10-1
CDR3 protein: CARTGDPMNTEAFF
CDR3 DNA: TGCGCCAGGACAGGAGACCCCATGAACACTGAAGCTTTCTTT

clone size: NA
D gene: TRBD1
J gene: TRBJ1-3
V gene: TRBV9
CDR3 protein: CASSVAPGGSSGNTIYF
CDR3 DNA: TGTGCCAGCAGCGTAGCGCCAGGGGGAAGCTCTGGAAACACCATATATTTT

clone size: NA
D gene: TRBD2
J gene: TRBJ2-5
V gene: TRBV28
CDR3 protein: CASTDGGAREETQYF
CDR3 DNA: TGTGCCAGCACCGACGGGGGGGCGCGAGAAGAGACCCAGTACTTC

clone size: once
D gene: TRBD2
J gene: TRBJ2-3
V gene: TRBV6-5
CDR3 protein: CASRLAGADTQYF
CDR3 DNA: TGTGCCAGCAGGCTAGCGGGAGCAGATACGCAGTATTTT

clone size: NA
D gene: TRBD1
J gene: TRBJ2-1
V gene: TRBV3-1/TRBV3-2
CDR3 protein: CASSQVRRVGGDEQFF
CDR3 DNA: TGTGCCAGCAGCCAAGTGAGACGCGTAGGGGGCGATGAGCAGTTCTTC

clone size: NA
D gene: TRBD1
J gene: TRBJ1-3
V gene: TRBV3-1/TRBV3-2
CDR3 protein: CASSQAVGTGSGNTIYF
CDR3 DNA: TGTGCCAGCAGCCAAGCGGTAGGGACAGGCTCTGGAAACACCATATATTTT

clone size: few
D gene: NA
J gene: TRBJ2-1
V gene: TRBV13
CDR3 protein: CASKNRDGYNEQFF
CDR3 DNA: TGTGCCAGCAAGAACAGGGATGGGTACAATGAGCAGTTCTTC

clone size: NA
D gene: TRBD1
J gene: TRBJ2-7
V gene: TRBV11-2
CDR3 protein: CASSKTGVRDEQYF
CDR3 DNA: TGTGCCAGCAGCAAAACAGGGGTTCGGGACGAGCAGTACTTC

clone size: NA
D gene: TRBD1
J gene: TRBJ1-5
V gene: TRBV18
CDR3 protein: CASSPTGGNQPQHF
CDR3 DNA: TGTGCCAGCTCACCCACAGGGGGGAATCAGCCCCAGCATTTT